These 10 T cell receptor beta chains share one sample of origin, sequenced in a study of cytomegalovirus exposure and HLA in healthy donors. The PCR made use of 60 Vbeta and 13 Jbeta primers. Using immunoSEQ multiplex PCR, the repertoire was profiled, and TCRdb retains in-frame clones only, with some absent. The repertoire holds tens of thousands of clones, with more than 50% as singletons. What was sequenced was PBMCs. Every receptor here comes from a woman aged 40-49 years in good health and CMV-seropositive.

The chain has TRBV15 and TRBJ1-1; D perhaps matches TRBD1 (6 bases). The CDR3 covers 16 residues. CDR1 is LNHNV and CDR2 is YYDKDF in the germline V gene (reference sequence). V was trimmed by 8 bases and J by 3 bases, leaving 22 bases between them. CDR3 sequence (DNA): TGTGCCACCGGTGGGGGGGGCCGGGGGCCCTACACTGAAGCTTTCTTT. It encodes CATGGGGRGPYTEAFF.

The chain has TRBV30 and TRBJ2-5; 10 bases fit TRBD2. The J call is uncertain, as TRBJ2-7 better fits the DNA end. The CDR3 sequence is 13 residues long. Germline V gene sequence: CDR1 GTSNPN, CDR2 SVGIG (reference sequence). The CDR3 spells CAWEREGGYEQYF. The DNA for the CDR3 is TGTGCCTGGGAGCGGGAGGGCGGCTACGAGCAGTACTTC.

The V gene is TRBV7-8, the J gene TRBJ1-1; 9 nucleotides match TRBD1. The CDR3 sequence is 15 residues long. Germline-derived CDR1 and CDR2 are SGHVS and FQNEAQ. V lost 1 base to trimming and J lost 6 bases; unmatched junction nucleotides: 6. The CDR3 protein is CASSLGGTGRAEAFF. For the CDR3, the DNA is TGTGCCAGCAGCTTAGGCGGGACAGGGAGGGCTGAAGCTTTCTTT.

The chain combines TRBV10-1 with TRBJ2-2, with 11 bases aligning to TRBD1. Germline loops: CDR1 WNHNN, CDR2 SYGVQD (reference sequence). V trimming: 8 bases; J trimming: 4 bases; junction bases outside the gene matches: 0. There are 13 residues in the CDR3. CDR3 sequence reads: CASGTGGTGELFF. The CDR3 DNA is TGCGCCAGCGGGACAGGGGGCACCGGGGAGCTGTTTTTT.

This clone has just one count. The chain couples TRBV4-3 to TRBJ2-7; D might be TRBD1 (5 bases). Trimming pared 0 bases from V and 3 bases from J, leaving 18 bases between. Germline loops: CDR1 LGHNA, CDR2 YSLEER. This CDR3 is built from 17 residues. This CDR3 reads CASSQDLPTVGLYEQYF. The DNA for the CDR3 is TGCGCCAGCAGCCAAGACCTCCCCACCGTGGGGCTCTACGAGCAGTACTTC.

The chain links TRBV4-1 to TRBJ2-1, with 7 bases identical to TRBD2. The CDR3 totals 15 residues. V lost 3 bases, J lost 7 bases, and 9 bases stayed unmatched. Germline V gene data show CDR1 as MGHRA and CDR2 as YSYEKL. CDR3 region: CASSHRDYQLNEQFF. The CDR3, as DNA: TGCGCCAGCAGCCACCGGGACTACCAGCTGAATGAGCAGTTCTTC.

The table lists this clone with a few counts. The rearrangement links TRBV29-1 to TRBJ1-2; 8 bases align to TRBD1. The CDR3 covers 15 residues. The V gene end was trimmed by 4 bases and the J gene end by 6 bases; junction bases not matched to a gene: 13. Germline CDR1 and CDR2: SQVTM and ANQGSEA. The CDR3 loop is CSVAETGGLAHGYTF. The CDR3 DNA follows: TGCAGCGTTGCGGAAACAGGGGGTCTTGCTCATGGCTACACCTTC.

There are a few counts of this clone. This chain links TRBV7-2 with TRBJ2-7; 11 bases align to TRBD2. With 3 bases clipped from V and 6 bases from J, the junction kept 7 bases outside the gene matches. Germline loops: CDR1 SGHTA, CDR2 FQGNSA. This CDR3 contains 15 residues. The CDR3 DNA reads TGTGCCAGCAGCTTTCAATCCGGGACTAGCGGCGAGCAGTACTTC. Translated: CASSFQSGTSGEQYF. The full variable domain, rest sourced from reference TRBV7-2 and TRBJ2-7, is GAGVSQSPSNKVTEKGKDVELRCDPISGHTALYWYRQSLGQGLEFLIYFQGNSAPDKSGLPSDRFSAERTGGSVSTLTIQRTQQEDSAVYLCASSFQSGTSGEQYFGPGTRLTVT.

This clone showed up just a few times. The chain recombines TRBV6-6 with TRBJ2-2; D not certain. Germline V gene sequence: CDR1 MNHNY, CDR2 SVGAGI (reference sequence). Trimming took 4 bases from V and 5 from J, leaving 2 bases between them. The CDR3 length is 11 residues. In nucleotides, the CDR3 is TGTGCCAGCAGTTCTACCGGGGAGCTGTTTTTT. Protein: CASSSTGELFF.

The chain joins TRBV4-1 to TRBJ2-7; maybe TRBD1 (5 bases). The CDR3 has 13 residues. Germline assignment: CDR1 MGHRA and CDR2 YSYEKL. V was pared by 4 bases and J by 3 bases, with 10 bases between. The CDR3 spells CASSPVGHYEQYF. The CDR3 DNA reads as TGCGCCAGCAGCCCGGTAGGACACTACGAGCAGTACTTC.